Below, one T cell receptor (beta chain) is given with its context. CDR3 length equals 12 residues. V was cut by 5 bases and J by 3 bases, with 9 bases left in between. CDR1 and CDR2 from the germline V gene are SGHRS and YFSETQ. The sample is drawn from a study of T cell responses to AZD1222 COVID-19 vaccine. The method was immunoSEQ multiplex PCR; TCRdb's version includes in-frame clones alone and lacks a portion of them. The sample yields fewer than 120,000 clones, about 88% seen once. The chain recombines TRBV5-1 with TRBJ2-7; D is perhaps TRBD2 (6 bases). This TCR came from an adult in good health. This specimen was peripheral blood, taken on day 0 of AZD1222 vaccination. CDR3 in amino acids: CASRSSDYEQYF. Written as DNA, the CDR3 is TGCGCCAGCAGGTCTAGCGACTACGAGCAGTACTTC.